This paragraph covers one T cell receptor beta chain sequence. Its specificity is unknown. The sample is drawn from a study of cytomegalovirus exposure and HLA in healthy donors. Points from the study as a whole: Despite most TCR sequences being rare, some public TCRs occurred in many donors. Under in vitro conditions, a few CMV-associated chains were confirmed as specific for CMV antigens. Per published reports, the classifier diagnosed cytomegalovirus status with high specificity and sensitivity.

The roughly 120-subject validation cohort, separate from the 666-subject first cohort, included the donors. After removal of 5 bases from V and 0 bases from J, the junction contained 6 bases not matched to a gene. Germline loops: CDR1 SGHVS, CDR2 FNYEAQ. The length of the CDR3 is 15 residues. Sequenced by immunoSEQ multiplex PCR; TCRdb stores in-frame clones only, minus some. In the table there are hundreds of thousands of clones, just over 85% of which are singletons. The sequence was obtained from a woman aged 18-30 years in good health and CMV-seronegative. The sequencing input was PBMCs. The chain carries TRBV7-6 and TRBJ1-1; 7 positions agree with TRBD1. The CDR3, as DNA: TGTGCCAGCAGCCACAGGACAGGACTGAACACTGAAGCTTTCTTT. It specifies CASSHRTGLNTEAFF.